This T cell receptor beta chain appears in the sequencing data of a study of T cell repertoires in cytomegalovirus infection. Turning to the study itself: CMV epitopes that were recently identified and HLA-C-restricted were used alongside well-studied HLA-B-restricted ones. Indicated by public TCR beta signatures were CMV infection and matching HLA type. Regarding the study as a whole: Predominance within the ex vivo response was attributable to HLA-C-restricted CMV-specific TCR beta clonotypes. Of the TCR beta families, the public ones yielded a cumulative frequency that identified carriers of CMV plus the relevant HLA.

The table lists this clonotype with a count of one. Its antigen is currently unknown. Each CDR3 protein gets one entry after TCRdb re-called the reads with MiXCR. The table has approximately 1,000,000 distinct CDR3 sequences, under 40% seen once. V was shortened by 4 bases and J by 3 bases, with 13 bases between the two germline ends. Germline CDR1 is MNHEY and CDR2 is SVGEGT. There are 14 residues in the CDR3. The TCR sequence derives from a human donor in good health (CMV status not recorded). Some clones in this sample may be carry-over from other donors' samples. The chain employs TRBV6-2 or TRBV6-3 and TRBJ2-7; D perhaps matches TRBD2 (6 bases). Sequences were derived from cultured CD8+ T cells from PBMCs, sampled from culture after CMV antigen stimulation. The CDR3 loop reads CASSWEVGDYEQYF. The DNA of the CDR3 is TGTGCCAGCAGTTGGGAGGTCGGGGACTACGAGCAGTACTTC.